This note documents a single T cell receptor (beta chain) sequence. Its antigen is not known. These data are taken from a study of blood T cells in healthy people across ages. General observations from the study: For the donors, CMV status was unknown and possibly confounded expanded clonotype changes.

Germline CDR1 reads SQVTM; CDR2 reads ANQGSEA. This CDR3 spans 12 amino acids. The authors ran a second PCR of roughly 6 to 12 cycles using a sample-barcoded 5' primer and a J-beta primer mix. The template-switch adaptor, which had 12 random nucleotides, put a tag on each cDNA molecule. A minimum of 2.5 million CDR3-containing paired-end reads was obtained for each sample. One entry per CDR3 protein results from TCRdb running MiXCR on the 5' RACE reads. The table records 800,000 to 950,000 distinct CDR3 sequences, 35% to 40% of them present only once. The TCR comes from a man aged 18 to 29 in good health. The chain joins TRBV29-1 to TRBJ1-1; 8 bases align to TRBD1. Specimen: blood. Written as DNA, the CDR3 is TGCACCTATAACAGGGGGGCTACTGAAGCTTTCTTT. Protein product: CTYNRGATEAFF.